This T cell receptor (beta chain) stems from a study of blood T cell repertoires in COVID-19. Looking at the study overall: Researchers got acute and convalescent COVID-19 samples from the United States, Italy and Spain. In each case, the material was cDNA or gDNA derived from T cells, B-cell-depleted T cells, or PBMCs.

V lost 5 bases to trimming and J lost 0 bases, with 8 bases between them. The CDR3 contains 14 residues. Germline CDR1 is LGHDT and CDR2 is YNNKEL (reference sequence). Original processing notes: Quantification of nucleated cells was approximated via reference gene primer amplification. The repertoire was sequenced with immunoSEQ multiplex PCR; TCRdb's copy has only in-frame clones and lacks some. Clonal size and the V and J genes are those of that table, whereas D and trimming came from the DNA. Of about 300,000 clones in the sample, around 80% were seen once. Sequenced material: peripheral blood. The sequence derives from a woman in her forties or fifties with acute or convalescent COVID-19. The chain links TRBV3-1 (or the pseudogene TRBV3-2) to TRBJ1-3; no reliable D call. In DNA form, the CDR3 reads TGTGCCAGCAGCAAACAGAGCTCTGGAAACACCATATATTTT. Amino acids: CASSKQSSGNTIYF.